Presented here are 27 T cell receptor beta chains from one specimen sequenced in a study of vaccination and CD4 T cells after COVID-19. Each CDR3 protein gets one entry after TCRdb re-called the PCR reads with MiXCR. Among some 15,000 distinct CDR3 sequences listed, 66% were seen once. The specimen was CD4+ T cells from blood, collected after SARS-CoV-2 vaccination. Every receptor here comes from a human donor who had recovered from COVID-19.

The chain combines TRBV30 with TRBJ1-5; D unresolved. Trimming pared 1 base from V and 0 bases from J, leaving 4 bases between. The V gene's germline CDR1 is GTSNPN and CDR2 SVGIG (reference sequence). The CDR3 extends over 13 amino acids. CDR3 residues: CAWSAISNQPQHF. CDR3 DNA sequence: TGTGCCTGGAGTGCCATTAGCAATCAGCCCCAGCATTTT.

The chain links TRBV6-1 to TRBJ2-7; D is uncertain. The CDR3 contains 11 residues. The V end lost 6 bases, the J end lost 0 bases, and 3 bases lay between the germline ends. Germline V gives CDR1 MNHNS, CDR2 SASEGT. This CDR3 is CASRGSYEQYF. In nucleotides, the CDR3 is TGTGCCAGCAGGGGCTCCTACGAGCAGTACTTC.

CDR3 amino acids: CASSWGTGSETQYF. The CDR3 region has the DNA TGTGCCAGCAGCTGGGGGACAGGGTCAGAGACCCAGTACTTC. The chain combines TRBV7-2 with TRBJ2-5; TRBD1 matches 9 bases. The CDR3 loop spans 14 amino acids. After removal of 4 bases from V and 4 bases from J, the junction contained 4 bases not matched to a gene. Germline values: CDR1 SGHTA, CDR2 FQGNSA.

J is TRBJ2-3 and V is TRBV6-2 or TRBV6-3; D gene uncertain. Germline V gene sequence: CDR1 MNHEY, CDR2 SVGEGT. The CDR3 loop spans 15 amino acids. Between the trimmed V and J ends, which lost 6 bases and 1 base, there was a span of 14 bases. The CDR3: CASRVGGWGTDTQYF. In DNA form, the CDR3 reads TGTGCCAGCAGAGTCGGCGGCTGGGGCACAGATACGCAGTATTTT.

The table lists this clonotype with a few counts. One junction end does not reproduce the germline sequence, and a read error may be involved. This chain joins TRBV6-1 and TRBJ1-5; maybe TRBD1 (6 bases). There are 16 residues in the CDR3. CDR1 and CDR2 from the germline V gene are MNHNS and SASEGT. The DNA for the CDR3 is TGTACCAGCAGTGAAGGCGGGGGGCAGAGCAATCAGCCCCAGCATTTT. As protein: CTSSEGGGQSNQPQHF.

The rearrangement joins TRBV7-2 to TRBJ1-4; possible D gene TRBD1, 6 bases. V was cut by 5 bases and J by 8 bases, with 18 bases left in between. In germline, CDR1 is SGHTA, CDR2 FQGNSA. The CDR3 loop spans 15 amino acids. As DNA, the CDR3 is TGTGCCAGCAGCCCCGATGCAGGGGAACGCGAAAAACTGTTTTTT. Protein: CASSPDAGEREKLFF.

In its sample, this clonotype is medium-sized. The J gene is TRBJ1-5, the V gene TRBV7-8; the D is unclear. Germline CDR1 SGHVS, CDR2 FQNEAQ. The V gene lost 2 bases and the J gene lost 6 bases, with 14 bases spanning the gap. CDR3 length: 15 residues. The CDR3 spells CASSLSGQVAQPQHF. The CDR3 nucleotides are TGTGCCAGCAGCTTATCGGGTCAGGTTGCTCAGCCCCAGCATTTT.

The chain joins TRBV20-1 to TRBJ2-4, with no clear D. CDR1 is DFQATT and CDR2 is SNEGSKA in the germline V gene (reference sequence). The CDR3 sequence is 13 residues long. Trimming left V 7 bases short and J 1 base short, with 11 bases between. Written as DNA, the CDR3 is TGCAGTGTTTCGGAAGGGGCCAAAAACATTCAGTACTTC. This sequence encodes CSVSEGAKNIQYF.

This chain connects TRBV15 to TRBJ2-7; D possibly uses TRBD1 or TRBD2 (5 bases each). Germline V CDR1 and CDR2: LNHNV, YYDKDF (reference sequence). The CDR3 has 13 residues. V lost 8 bases and J lost 2, with 13 bases in between. The CDR3, as DNA: TGTGCCACCTCAAGGGACGTAGCCTACGAGCAGTACTTC. Its translation is CATSRDVAYEQYF.

This clonotype was observed a single time. The chain uses TRBV24-1 and TRBJ1-5; no reliable D call. The V gene's germline CDR1 is KGHDR and CDR2 SFDVKD. The V and J ends lost 5 bases and 3 bases respectively, with 10 bases between them. This CDR3 region has 14 residues. In DNA form, the CDR3 reads TGTGCCACCAGTGGTATTGGCCCCAATCAGCCCCAGCATTTT. Translation: CATSGIGPNQPQHF.

The chain recombines TRBV20-1 with TRBJ2-7; no clear D gene. The CDR3 consists of 13 residues. With 2 bases removed from V and 4 bases from J, the gap between germline ends came to 12 bases. Germline V gene lookup returns CDR1 DFQATT and CDR2 SNEGSKA (reference sequence). CDR3 residues: CSARRRTTYEQYF. CDR3 sequence (DNA): TGCAGTGCTAGAAGACGAACGACTTACGAGCAGTACTTC.

This clonotype was observed a few times. V gene TRBV6-1 combines with J gene TRBJ2-5, with D perhaps TRBD2 (5 bases). Deletions cut 6 bases from V and 3 bases from J, with 11 bases between. Germline lookup yields CDR1 MNHNS and CDR2 SASEGT. The CDR3 totals 13 residues. CDR3 sequence: CASRTGFKETQYF. DNA for the CDR3: TGTGCCAGCAGGACGGGATTTAAAGAGACCCAGTACTTC.

This clonotype came up a few times. The rearrangement links TRBV20-1 to TRBJ2-7; 10 nucleotides line up with TRBD2. In germline, CDR1 is DFQATT, CDR2 SNEGSKA (reference sequence). The junction had 12 bases not matched to a gene; V was cut back by 0 bases and J by 7 bases. This CDR3 spans 16 amino acids. CDR3 DNA: TGCAGTGCTAGAGACGGCCGAGCGGGAGGGGTAGGGGAGCAGTACTTC. Its translation is CSARDGRAGGVGEQYF.

This clonotype occurred a few times. The gene calls are TRBV7-2 and TRBJ2-3; D remains ambiguous. CDR3 length: 12 residues. Deletions cut 6 bases from V and 4 bases from J, with 8 bases between. CDR1 and CDR2 (germline): SGHTA, FQGNSA. CDR3 protein: CASSSDSDTQYF. CDR3 DNA sequence: TGTGCCAGCAGTTCAGACTCAGATACGCAGTATTTT.

The CDR3, as DNA: TGTGCCAGCAGGGAGGACCGCGCCACAGATACGCAGTATTTT. Amino acid sequence: CASREDRATDTQYF. The chain links TRBV6-2 or TRBV6-3 to TRBJ2-3, with D tentatively TRBD2 (5 bases). V shed 6 bases and J shed 2 bases, with 12 bases lying between them. CDR3 size: 14 residues. CDR1 is MNHEY, CDR2 SVGEGT, per germline.

The chain has TRBV6-1 and TRBJ2-3, with 8 bases matching TRBD2. The CDR3 has 12 amino acids. CDR1 MNHNS and CDR2 SASEGT come from the germline V gene. V lost 6 bases, J lost 9 bases, and 5 bases stayed unmatched. CDR3 residues: CASSRAGETQYF. DNA of the CDR3: TGTGCCAGCAGCCGAGCGGGAGAGACGCAGTATTTT.

The chain employs TRBV20-1 and TRBJ2-1; TRBD2 matches at 10 bases. The germline gives CDR1 DFQATT, CDR2 SNEGSKA (reference sequence). There are 13 residues in the CDR3. The V gene end was trimmed by 6 bases and the J gene end by 2 bases; junction bases not matched to a gene: 1. The CDR3 bases are TGCAGTGCCGGGACTAGCGCCTACAATGAGCAGTTCTTC. Protein: CSAGTSAYNEQFF.

This clonotype was counted between two and nine times. The chain has TRBV20-1 and TRBJ1-1, with 7 positions matching TRBD1. The CDR3 runs 11 residues. Losses at the gene ends were 5 bases for V and 5 bases for J; bases not matched to a gene: 2. Germline CDR1 and CDR2: DFQATT and SNEGSKA (reference sequence). The CDR3 loop reads CSAPQGTEAFF. The CDR3 nucleotides are TGCAGTGCTCCACAGGGGACTGAAGCTTTCTTT.

This chain uses TRBV7-8 with TRBJ2-2, with a possible D match to TRBD1 (5 bases). The CDR3 is 16 residues long. Germline assignment: CDR1 SGHVS and CDR2 FQNEAQ. The V gene lost 5 bases and the J gene lost 1 base, with 14 bases spanning the gap. This CDR3 is CASSAQDFWNTGELFF. The CDR3 nucleotides read TGTGCCAGCAGCGCACAGGATTTCTGGAACACCGGGGAGCTGTTTTTT.

The V call is TRBV12-3 or TRBV12-4, the J call TRBJ1-2, with D unresolved. This CDR3 has 14 amino acids. Trimming stripped 6 bases from V and 4 bases from J, with 15 bases between. This CDR3 is CASRMQAFSYGYTF. CDR3 nucleotide sequence: TGTGCCAGCAGGATGCAAGCCTTCAGCTATGGCTACACCTTC.

The genes are TRBV6-1 and TRBJ2-6; D is uncertain. Germline CDR1 is MNHNS and CDR2 is SASEGT. The CDR3 contains 13 residues. V was pared by 9 bases and J by 2 bases, with 8 bases between. The CDR3 loop is CASRGAGANVLTF. The CDR3 nucleotides read TGTGCCAGTAGAGGTGCTGGGGCCAACGTCCTGACTTTC.

The chain is built from TRBV7-6 and TRBJ2-7; TRBD1 agrees at 11 bases. The ends lost 1 base at V and 3 bases at J; junction bases unmatched: 26. The germline V gene has CDR1 SGHVS and CDR2 FNYEAQ. CDR3 length: 23 residues. This chain's CDR3 is CASSLVMGQGEGPARDRNYEQYF. DNA for the CDR3: TGTGCCAGCAGCTTAGTTATGGGACAGGGGGAAGGCCCCGCTAGGGATCGAAACTACGAGCAGTACTTC.

The chain links TRBV4-2 to TRBJ1-3; D gene ambiguous. This CDR3 spans 14 amino acids. V was shortened by 4 bases and J by 4 bases, with 11 bases between the two germline ends. Germline loops: CDR1 LGHNA, CDR2 YNFKEQ. CDR3 loop: CASSPDAEGNTIYF. In nucleotides, the CDR3 is TGTGCCAGCAGCCCTGACGCGGAGGGAAACACCATATATTTT.

CDR3 region: CASRGLASPYEQYF. In DNA, the CDR3 is TGTGCCAGCAGGGGACTAGCGAGTCCGTATGAGCAGTACTTC. This rearrangement joins TRBV27 to TRBJ2-7; 10 nucleotides match TRBD2. The V gene end was trimmed by 6 bases and the J gene end by 7 bases; junction bases not matched to a gene: 9. Looked up from germline, CDR1 is MNHEY and CDR2 is SMNVEV (reference sequence). This CDR3 region has 14 residues.

V usage is TRBV12-3 or TRBV12-4 and J usage is TRBJ2-7, with 9 bases aligning to TRBD1. J was trimmed by 1 base and V by 5 bases; bases with no gene match: 6. There are 15 residues in the CDR3. The CDR3 is CASSPRQGGSYEQYF. DNA for the CDR3: TGTGCCAGCAGTCCCCGACAGGGGGGGTCCTACGAGCAGTACTTC.

The V and J genes are TRBV7-9 and TRBJ1-4; tentatively, D is TRBD1 (5 bases). The germline V and J ends were trimmed by 3 bases and 7 bases, with 21 bases remaining between them. Germline lookup yields CDR1 SEHNR and CDR2 FQNEAQ (reference sequence). The CDR3 consists of 17 residues. In nucleotides, the CDR3 is TGTGCCAGCAGCTTTATAGGGGCCGGGAGAAGTACTGAAAAACTGTTTTTT. Translation gives CASSFIGAGRSTEKLFF.

The V gene is TRBV19, the J gene TRBJ1-2; possibly TRBD1 for D (6 bases). This CDR3 is 16 amino acids long. Trimming cost V 5 bases and J 3 bases, with 19 bases left between them. The V gene's germline CDR1 is LNHDA and CDR2 SQIVND (reference sequence). In DNA, the CDR3 is TGTGCCAGTAGTGCTCGACAGGCGTATAGGGACTATGGCTACACCTTC. It specifies CASSARQAYRDYGYTF.